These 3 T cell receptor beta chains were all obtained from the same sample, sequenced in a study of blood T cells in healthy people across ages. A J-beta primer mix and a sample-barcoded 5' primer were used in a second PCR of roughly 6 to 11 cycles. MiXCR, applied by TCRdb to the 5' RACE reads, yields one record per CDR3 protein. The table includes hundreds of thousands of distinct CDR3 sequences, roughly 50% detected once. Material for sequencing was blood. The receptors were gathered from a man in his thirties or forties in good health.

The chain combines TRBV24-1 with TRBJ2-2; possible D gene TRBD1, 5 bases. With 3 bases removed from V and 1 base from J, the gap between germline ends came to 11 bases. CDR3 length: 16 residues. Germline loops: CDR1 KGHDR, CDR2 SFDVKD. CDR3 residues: CATSDPLDRNTGELFF. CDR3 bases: TGTGCCACCAGTGATCCCCTAGACAGGAACACCGGGGAGCTGTTTTTT.

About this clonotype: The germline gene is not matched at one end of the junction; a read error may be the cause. The CDR3 region has the DNA TGCAGCGTAGCTGCAGGGGGTCGGAGCTCTGGGGCCGACGTCCTGACTTTC. Encoded protein: CSVAAGGRSSGADVLTF. The rearrangement links TRBV29-1 to TRBJ2-6; 7 positions agree with TRBD1. The length of the CDR3 is 17 residues. Germline CDR1 and CDR2: SQVTM and ANQGSEA.

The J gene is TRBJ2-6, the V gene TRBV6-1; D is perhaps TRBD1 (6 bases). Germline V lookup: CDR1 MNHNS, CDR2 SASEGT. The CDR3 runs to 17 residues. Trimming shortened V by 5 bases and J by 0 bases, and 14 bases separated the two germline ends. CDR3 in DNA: TGTGCCAGCAGTCAACAGGGTCCCCTCTCTGGGGCCAACGTCCTGACTTTC. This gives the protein CASSQQGPLSGANVLTF.